This T cell receptor (beta chain) came from a study of blood T cells in healthy people across ages. Combining a sample-barcoded 5' primer with a J-beta primer mix, a second PCR ran for roughly 7 to 11 cycles. TCRdb reanalysed the 5' RACE reads using MiXCR and keeps one entry per CDR3 protein. This table holds about 930,000 distinct CDR3 sequences, 25% to 30% found once. This clonotype has more than one count but fewer than ten. This CDR3 has 15 amino acids. Germline V gene lookup returns CDR1 MNHNS and CDR2 SASEGT. The V gene end was trimmed by 4 bases and the J gene end by 4 bases; junction bases not matched to a gene: 4. This same sample was also part of a study on T cells of mothers and their children.

Specimen: blood. The rearrangement uses TRBV6-1 and TRBJ2-5, with 12 bases fitting TRBD2. The sequence was obtained from a middle-aged woman in good health. The CDR3 DNA sequence: TGTGCCAGCAGTGGGTCTAGCGGGGGGGCAGAGACCCAGTACTTC. Protein product: CASSGSSGGAETQYF.